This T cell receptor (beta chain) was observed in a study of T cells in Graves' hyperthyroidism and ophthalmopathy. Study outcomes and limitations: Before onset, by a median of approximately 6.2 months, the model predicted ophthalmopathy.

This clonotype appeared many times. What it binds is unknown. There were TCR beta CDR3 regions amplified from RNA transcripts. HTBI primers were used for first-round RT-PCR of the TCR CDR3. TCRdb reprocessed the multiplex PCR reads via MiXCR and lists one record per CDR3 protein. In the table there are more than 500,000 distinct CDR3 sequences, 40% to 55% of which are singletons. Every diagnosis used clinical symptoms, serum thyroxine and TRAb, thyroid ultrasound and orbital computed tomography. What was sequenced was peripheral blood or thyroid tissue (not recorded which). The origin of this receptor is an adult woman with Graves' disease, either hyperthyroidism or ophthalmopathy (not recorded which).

CDR3 coding DNA: TGTGCCAGCAGTTTAATGACCCTTCGAAACACTGAAGCTTTCTTT. It encodes CASSLMTLRNTEAFF. The chain has TRBV28 and TRBJ1-1; D call uncertain. The germline V gene has CDR1 MDHEN and CDR2 SYDVKM. V was trimmed by 2 bases and J by 2 bases, leaving 12 bases between them. This CDR3 region has 15 residues.